The following is a T cell receptor beta chain sequence with its context. Because the CDR3's place on the DNA is in doubt, the DNA is left out and the CDR3 is given as listed by TCRdb. Sequenced by immunoSEQ multiplex PCR; TCRdb stores in-frame clones only, minus some. The sample lists about 15,000 clones, about 75% occurring once. The sample belongs to a study of OX40 agonist ivuxolimab in advanced cancers. With termini counted, the CDR3 has 15 amino acids. Germline V gene sequence: CDR1 MNHEY, CDR2 SMNVEV (reference sequence). The starting material was CD4+ or CD8+ T cells sorted from blood, obtained in a trial of the OX40 agonist ivuxolimab. This TCR was sampled from an adult with an advanced solid tumor such as melanoma, head and neck, liver or kidney cancer. The chain uses TRBV27 and TRBJ2-1; TRBD2 reflects the table's D call only, with no check against the DNA. The CDR3 is CASSLEREGLDEQFF.